The next 21 T cell receptor beta chains were all read from a single sample in a study of shared clonotypes between healthy human individuals. The table came from immunoSEQ multiplex PCR; TCRdb's copy has only in-frame clones and leaves some out. Of some 660,000 clones listed, less than 80% are singletons. Sequencing was carried out using memory CD4+ T cells sorted from blood. This sample's subset: CD45RA-negative fraction. The source is a woman aged 25 to 39 in good health.

The chain recombines TRBV11-2 with TRBJ1-1; perhaps TRBD1 as D (6 bases). Germline V gives CDR1 SGHAT, CDR2 FQNNGV. The CDR3 runs to 14 residues. V lost 1 base and J lost 2, with 8 bases in between. CDR3 sequence (DNA): TGTGCCAGCAGCTTAGGGGACATCAACACTGAAGCTTTCTTT. It codes for CASSLGDINTEAFF. Variable domain in full (rest from reference TRBV11-2 and TRBJ1-1): EAGVAQSPRYKIIEKRQSVAFWCNPISGHATLYWYQQILGQGPKLLIQFQNNGVVDDSQLPKDRFSAERLKGVDSTLKIQPAKLEDSAVYLCASSLGDINTEAFFGQGTRLTVV.

The chain has TRBV18 and TRBJ1-1; the D gene is possibly TRBD1 (5 bases). The V end was cut by 0 bases, the J end by 5 bases, with 13 bases between. The CDR3 extends over 15 amino acids. Germline CDR1 and CDR2: KGHSH and LQKENI. For the CDR3, the DNA is TGTGCCAGCTCACCACCGGGACTCCATGTAACTGAAGCTTTCTTT. Protein: CASSPPGLHVTEAFF.

The chain carries TRBV14 and TRBJ2-7; D call uncertain. The CDR3 contains 14 residues. Per the germline V gene, CDR1 is SGHDN and CDR2 is FVKESK. The germline V and J ends were trimmed by 1 base and 4 bases, with 11 bases remaining between them. CDR3 sequence reads: CASSQVPAEYEQYF. Written as DNA, the CDR3 is TGTGCCAGCAGCCAAGTCCCGGCAGAGTACGAGCAGTACTTC.

For this clone: This sample also contains other DNA sequences that code for the same CDR3. This rearrangement joins TRBV18 to TRBJ2-3; 7 nucleotides line up with TRBD1. Germline CDR1 reads KGHSH; CDR2 reads LQKENI. The length of the CDR3 is 14 residues. After removal of 3 bases from V and 3 bases from J, the junction contained 3 bases not matched to a gene. The CDR3 DNA is TGTGCCAGCTCACCGGGACAGAGGACAGATACGCAGTATTTT. It yields the protein CASSPGQRTDTQYF.

The rearrangement links TRBV20-1 to TRBJ2-1; no firm D call. This CDR3 has 11 residues. Germline CDR1 and CDR2: DFQATT and SNEGSKA (reference sequence). Deletions cut 0 bases from V and 7 bases from J, with 4 bases between. In DNA form, the CDR3 reads TGCAGTGCTAGAGAGAGGAATGAGCAGTTCTTC. Translating gives CSARERNEQFF.

Details on this clone: This specimen includes other DNA sequences encoding the same CDR3. The J gene is TRBJ2-7, the V gene TRBV27; 9 bases agree with TRBD1. Germline V CDR1 and CDR2: MNHEY, SMNVEV (reference sequence). The CDR3 has 15 amino acids. V was clipped by 3 bases and J by 4 bases; unmatched bases: 7. CDR3 coding DNA: TGTGCCAGCAGTTTCGGGACAGGGCTTTCGTACGAGCAGTACTTC. Protein: CASSFGTGLSYEQYF.

V gene TRBV9 combines with J gene TRBJ2-6, with D possibly matching TRBD2 (5 bases). Deletions cut 0 bases from V and 0 bases from J, with 16 bases between. The germline gives CDR1 SGDLS, CDR2 YYNGEE. This CDR3 comprises 19 residues. The CDR3 spells CASSVGLTIPSSGANVLTF. For the CDR3, the DNA is TGTGCCAGCAGCGTAGGTTTGACTATTCCTAGCTCTGGGGCCAACGTCCTGACTTTC.

The rearrangement joins TRBV6-5 to TRBJ1-3; D is perhaps TRBD1 (5 bases). The CDR3 is 16 amino acids. Germline V lookup: CDR1 MNHEY, CDR2 SVGAGI. V shed 2 bases and J shed 0 bases, with 11 bases lying between them. The CDR3 loop reads CASSYSRQSSGNTIYF. CDR3 nucleotide sequence: TGTGCCAGCAGTTACAGCCGACAGAGCTCTGGAAACACCATATATTTT.

V and J are TRBV4-2 and TRBJ2-1, with 7 bases fitting TRBD2. The CDR3 contains 18 residues. V was clipped by 1 base and J by 7 bases; unmatched bases: 16. Germline CDR1 is LGHNA and CDR2 is YNFKEQ. This chain's CDR3 is CASSQVWNGGSSVNEQFF. The CDR3 DNA follows: TGTGCCAGCAGCCAAGTTTGGAATGGCGGGAGCTCGGTTAATGAGCAGTTCTTC.

This clone was observed a few times. The chain carries TRBV4-1 and TRBJ2-7, with 13 bases that match TRBD2. Trimming took 2 bases from V and 5 from J; bases not matched to a gene: 12. The CDR3 loop spans 18 amino acids. Germline CDR1 and CDR2: MGHRA and YSYEKL. CDR3 region: CASSQTDMGLAGPHEQYF. DNA for the CDR3: TGCGCCAGCAGCCAAACAGATATGGGACTAGCGGGACCCCACGAGCAGTACTTC.

The CDR3 nucleotides are TGTGCCAGCAGTTTGGTTAGCTTCTCCTACAATGAGCAGTTCTTC. Protein product: CASSLVSFSYNEQFF. The chain has TRBV6-6 and TRBJ2-1; no clear D gene. There are 15 residues in the CDR3. CDR1 MNHNY and CDR2 SVGAGI come from the germline V gene (reference sequence). V lost 4 bases and J lost 0, with 10 bases in between.

The chain recombines TRBV5-8 with TRBJ2-7; 12 nucleotides match TRBD2. The CDR3 covers 15 residues. In germline, CDR1 is SGHTS, CDR2 YDEGEE. J gave up 4 bases and V 2 bases, and 4 bases lay outside the gene matches. The CDR3 DNA follows: TGTGCCAGCAGCTTTGCTAGCGGGAGGGGGTACGAGCAGTACTTC. This encodes CASSFASGRGYEQYF.

This chain links TRBV2 with TRBJ2-6; D not resolved. This CDR3 contains 14 residues. CDR1 and CDR2 (germline): SNHLY, FYNNEI. Trimming took off 11 bases at V and 2 bases at J, with 13 bases between the two ends. CDR3 sequence (DNA): TGTGCCGGTGGGGTAGGCGCTGGGGCCAACGTCCTGACTTTC. It yields the protein CAGGVGAGANVLTF.

The gene calls are TRBV7-6 and TRBJ1-1; tentative D call: TRBD1 (5 bases). Germline assignment: CDR1 SGHVS and CDR2 FNYEAQ. V was clipped by 8 bases and J by 0 bases, with 10 bases between them. This CDR3 contains 13 residues. CDR3 bases: TGTGCCAGCGCGGGGCAGCTGAACACTGAAGCTTTCTTT. Protein sequence: CASAGQLNTEAFF.

In its sample, this clone was seen a few times. Different DNA sequences within this sample yield the same CDR3. The CDR3 nucleotides read TGCGCCAGCAGGTCAGAATACGAGCAGTACTTC. Its protein product is CASRSEYEQYF. The rearrangement uses TRBV5-1 and TRBJ2-7; D unresolved. The germline CDR1 and CDR2 sequences are SGHRS and YFSETQ. V lost 5 bases and J lost 4, with 7 bases in between. This CDR3 contains 11 residues.

This clone occurred many times. The V call is TRBV7-2, the J call TRBJ2-1, with 11 bases identical to TRBD2. CDR1 and CDR2 (germline): SGHTA, FQGNSA. This CDR3 is built from 16 residues. V lost 1 base, J lost 7 bases, and 6 bases stayed unmatched. The CDR3 here is CASSLVGSGRDNEQFF. The CDR3 bases are TGTGCCAGCAGCTTAGTCGGTAGCGGGAGGGATAATGAGCAGTTCTTC.

This clone showed up just once. V is TRBV28 and J is TRBJ2-6, with D perhaps assigned TRBD1 or TRBD2 (5 bases each). CDR1 is MDHEN and CDR2 is SYDVKM in the germline V gene. V lost 7 bases, J lost 0 bases, and 13 bases lay in between. CDR3 length equals 16 residues. As DNA, the CDR3 is TGTGCCAGCACCCTCCTGAGGGGCTCTGGGGCCAACGTCCTGACTTTC. This gives the protein CASTLLRGSGANVLTF. The variable domain in full, with the rest retrieved from reference TRBV28 and TRBJ2-6, is DVKVTQSSRYLVKRTGEKVFLECVQDMDHENMFWYRQDPGLGLRLIYFSYDVKMKEKGDIPEGYSVSREKKERFSLILESASTNQTSMYLCASTLLRGSGANVLTFGAGSRLTVL.

Note on this clone: Possible read error: a much larger clone is one base away. The same CDR3 is also encoded by other DNA sequences in this sample. The V call is TRBV4-2, the J call TRBJ1-4; D ambiguous. In germline, CDR1 is LGHNA, CDR2 YNFKEQ. The CDR3 is made up of 15 amino acids. Trimming left V 1 base short and J 2 bases short, with 8 bases between. CDR3 loop: CASSQVGQTNEKLFF. In DNA, the CDR3 is TGTGCCAGCAGCCAAGTTGGGCAGACTAATGAAAAACTGTTTTTT.

This clone came up a few times. The V and J genes are TRBV27 and TRBJ2-7; 10 bases map to TRBD2. The V segment lost 5 bases and the J segment 6 bases; nucleotides outside the gene matches: 7. In germline, CDR1 is MNHEY, CDR2 SMNVEV (reference sequence). This CDR3 comprises 14 residues. The CDR3, as DNA: TGTGCCAGCAGTCCGAGCCTAGCGGGAGCCGAGCAGTACTTC. It encodes CASSPSLAGAEQYF.

Comments on this clone: The sample carries other DNA sequences with the same CDR3. The rearrangement uses TRBV28 and TRBJ1-4; 7 bases map to TRBD1. The CDR3 consists of 15 residues. V trimming: 4 bases; J trimming: 2 bases; junction bases outside the gene matches: 4. Germline CDR1 and CDR2: MDHEN and SYDVKM. CDR3: CASSSQGGTNEKLFF. The CDR3 DNA is TGTGCCAGCAGTTCGCAGGGGGGGACTAATGAAAAACTGTTTTTT.

The chain is built from TRBV7-9 and TRBJ1-1, with no clear D. Germline assignment: CDR1 SEHNR and CDR2 FQNEAQ (reference sequence). V was pared by 2 bases and J by 5 bases, with 6 bases between. The CDR3 totals 12 residues. The CDR3 bases are TGTGCCAGCAGCTTAACGACGACTGAAGCTTTCTTT. Translation gives CASSLTTTEAFF. Using reference TRBV7-9 and TRBJ1-1 for the parts outside the CDR3, the full variable domain is DTGVSQNPRHKITKRGQNVTFRCDPISEHNRLYWYRQTLGQGPEFLTYFQNEAQLEKSRLLSDRFSAERPKGSFSTLEIQRTEQGDSAMYLCASSLTTTEAFFGQGTRLTVV.